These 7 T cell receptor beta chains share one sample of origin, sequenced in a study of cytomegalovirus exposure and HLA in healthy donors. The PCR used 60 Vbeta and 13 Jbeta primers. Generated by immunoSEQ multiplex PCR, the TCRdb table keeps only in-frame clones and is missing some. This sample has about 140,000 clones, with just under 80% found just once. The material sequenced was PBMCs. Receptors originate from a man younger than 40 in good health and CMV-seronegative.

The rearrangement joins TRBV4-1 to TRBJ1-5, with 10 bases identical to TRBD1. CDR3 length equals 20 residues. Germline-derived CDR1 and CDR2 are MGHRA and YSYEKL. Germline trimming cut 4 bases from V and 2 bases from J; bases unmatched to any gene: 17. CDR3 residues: CASSLEPHGQGGTGNQPQHF. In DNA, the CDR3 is TGCGCCAGCAGCCTAGAACCCCACGGACAGGGGGGGACGGGCAATCAGCCCCAGCATTTT.

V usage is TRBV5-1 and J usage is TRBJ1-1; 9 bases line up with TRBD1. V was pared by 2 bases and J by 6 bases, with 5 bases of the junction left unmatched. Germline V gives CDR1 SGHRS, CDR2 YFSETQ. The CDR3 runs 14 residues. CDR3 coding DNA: TGCGCCAGCAGCTTATTGGACAGGGGTGCTGAAGCTTTCTTT. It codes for CASSLLDRGAEAFF.

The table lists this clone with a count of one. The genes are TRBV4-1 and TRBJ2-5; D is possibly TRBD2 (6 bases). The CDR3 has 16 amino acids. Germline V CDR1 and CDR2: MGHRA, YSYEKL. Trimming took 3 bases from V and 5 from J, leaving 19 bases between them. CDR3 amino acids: CASSQSSPGLSETQYF. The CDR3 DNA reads TGCGCCAGCAGCCAGAGCTCTCCGGGACTTAGTGAGACCCAGTACTTC.

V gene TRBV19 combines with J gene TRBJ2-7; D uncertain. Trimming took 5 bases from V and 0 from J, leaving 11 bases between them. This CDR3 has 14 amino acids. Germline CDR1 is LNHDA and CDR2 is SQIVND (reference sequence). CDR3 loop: CASSPSPSSYEQYF. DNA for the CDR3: TGTGCCAGTAGTCCCTCGCCGAGCTCCTACGAGCAGTACTTC.

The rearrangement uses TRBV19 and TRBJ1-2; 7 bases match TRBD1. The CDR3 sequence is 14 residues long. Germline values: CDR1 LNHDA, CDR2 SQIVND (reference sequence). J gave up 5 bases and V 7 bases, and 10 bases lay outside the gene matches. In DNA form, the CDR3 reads TGTGCCAGTAACCTACCGGGGACAGAGTATGGCTACACCTTC. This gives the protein CASNLPGTEYGYTF.

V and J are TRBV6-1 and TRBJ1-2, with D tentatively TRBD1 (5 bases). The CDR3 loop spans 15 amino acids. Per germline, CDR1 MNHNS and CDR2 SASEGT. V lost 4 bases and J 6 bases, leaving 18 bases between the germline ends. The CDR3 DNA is TGTGCCAGCAGTGCCCTTGAGAGGATACAGGATGGCTACACCTTC. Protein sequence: CASSALERIQDGYTF.

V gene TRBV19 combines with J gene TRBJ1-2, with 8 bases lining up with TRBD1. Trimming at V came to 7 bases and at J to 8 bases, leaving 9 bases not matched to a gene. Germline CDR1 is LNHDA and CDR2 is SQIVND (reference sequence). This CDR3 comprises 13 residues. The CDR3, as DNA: TGTGCCAGTATCCCGACAGGGGCGGGGGGCTACACCTTC. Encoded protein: CASIPTGAGGYTF. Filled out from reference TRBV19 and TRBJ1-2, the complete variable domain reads DGGITQSPKYLFRKEGQNVTLSCEQNLNHDAMYWYRQDPGQGLRLIYYSQIVNDFQKGDIAEGYSVSREKKESFPLTVTSAQKNPTAFYLCASIPTGAGGYTFGSGTRLTVV.